These 3 T cell receptor beta chains were sequenced from one sample in a study of blood T cells in healthy people across ages. Alongside a J-beta primer mix, a sample-barcoded 5' primer served in a second PCR lasting about 7 to 11 cycles. TCRdb passed the 5' RACE reads through MiXCR, listing each CDR3 protein once. The table lists approximately 1,000,000 distinct CDR3 sequences, more than 40% of them singletons. The sample consisted of blood. The source of these receptors is a woman aged 60 to 75 in good health.

The CDR3 region is CASSSPLTSTDTQYF. CDR3 coding DNA: TGTGCCAGCAGTAGTCCGTTGACTAGCACAGATACGCAGTATTTT. The V gene is TRBV12-3 or TRBV12-4, the J gene TRBJ2-3; D gene unclear. The CDR3 is 15 residues long. The V gene lost 5 bases and the J gene lost 0 bases, with 12 bases spanning the gap.

V usage is TRBV24-1 and J usage is TRBJ2-5, with 8 bases matching TRBD2. Trimming at V came to 4 bases and at J to 13 bases, leaving 7 bases not matched to a gene. This CDR3 comprises 12 residues. The germline gives CDR1 KGHDR, CDR2 SFDVKD. The CDR3 DNA reads as TGTGCCACCAGTGAAAGAGCGGGAGAGCGGTACTTC. This codes for CATSERAGERYF.

As DNA, the CDR3 is TGCGCCAGCAGCTATGGGACAGGGCTCGATGGCTACACCTTC. It specifies CASSYGTGLDGYTF. V gene TRBV5-1 combines with J gene TRBJ1-2, with 9 bases fitting TRBD1. The germline CDR1 and CDR2 sequences are SGHRS and YFSETQ. This CDR3 contains 14 residues. V shed 3 bases, J shed 6 bases, and the junction held 6 bases outside the gene matches.